Following are 18 T cell receptor beta chains from one sample sequenced in a study of CD4 T cells in relation to SARS-CoV-2 and coronaviruses. Sequenced by immunoSEQ multiplex PCR; TCRdb stores in-frame clones only, minus some. The sample includes some 43,000 clones, approximately 80% of them seen just once. What these receptors recognize is not known. Sequencing was carried out using naive CD4+ T cells from PBMCs, cultured in vitro. Subset indicated: naive CD4+ T cells isolated by negative enrichment. Receptors were obtained from an adult with COVID-19.

In this sample, this clone turned up a few times. CDR3 nucleotides: TGCGCCAGCAGCCAAATAGCAGCAAGCTCCTACAATGAGCAGTTCTTC. Protein: CASSQIAASSYNEQFF. The chain combines TRBV4-1 with TRBJ2-1; D remains unclear. From germline, CDR1 is MGHRA and CDR2 YSYEKL. The V end lost 2 bases, the J end lost 0 bases, and 11 bases lay between the germline ends. The CDR3 spans 16 residues.

The CDR3: CASSGLADIIVAKNIQYF. CDR3 bases: TGTGCCAGCAGCGGACTAGCGGATATCATCGTAGCCAAAAACATTCAGTACTTC. J is TRBJ2-4 and V is TRBV27, with TRBD2 identical over 10 bases. The CDR3 contains 18 residues. Germline lookup yields CDR1 MNHEY and CDR2 SMNVEV (reference sequence). Trimming at V came to 6 bases and at J to 0 bases, leaving 11 bases not matched to a gene.

V gene TRBV28 combines with J gene TRBJ1-4; 7 nucleotides line up with TRBD1. This CDR3 spans 13 amino acids. V was clipped by 2 bases and J by 7 bases; unmatched bases: 1. From germline, CDR1 is MDHEN and CDR2 SYDVKM. CDR3 sequence: CASSLPGGEKLFF. The CDR3 DNA follows: TGTGCCAGCAGTTTACCAGGGGGTGAAAAACTGTTTTTT.

The chain recombines TRBV18 with TRBJ2-1; 10 bases line up with TRBD2. Germline V gives CDR1 KGHSH, CDR2 LQKENI. The CDR3 consists of 17 residues. Germline trimming cut 5 bases from V and 9 bases from J; bases unmatched to any gene: 16. The CDR3 here is CASSDGRRASGSTEQFF. The CDR3 nucleotides are TGTGCCAGCTCAGACGGCCGGAGGGCTAGCGGGAGCACTGAGCAGTTCTTC. Combining the CDR3 with reference TRBV18 and TRBJ2-1 gives the whole variable domain NAGVMQNPRHLVRRRGQEARLRCSPMKGHSHVYWYRQLPEEGLKFMVYLQKENIIDESGMPKERFSAEFPKEGPSILRIQQVVRGDSAAYFCASSDGRRASGSTEQFFGPGTRLTVL.

This clone was recorded only once. The V gene is TRBV28, the J gene TRBJ2-1; 7 bases are shared with TRBD2. The J segment lost 10 bases and the V segment lost 2 bases, leaving 17 bases of the junction unmatched. Germline CDR1 reads MDHEN; CDR2 reads SYDVKM. The CDR3 contains 17 residues. The CDR3 region is CASSLPIVGAGVGEQFF. In nucleotides, the CDR3 is TGTGCCAGCAGTTTACCCATCGTCGGTGCGGGAGTAGGAGAGCAGTTCTTC.

The rearrangement uses TRBV9 and TRBJ2-3; 7 bases align to TRBD2. Germline trimming cut 4 bases from V and 0 bases from J; bases unmatched to any gene: 5. Looked up from germline, CDR1 is SGDLS and CDR2 is YYNGEE. The CDR3 consists of 15 residues. CDR3 sequence (DNA): TGTGCCAGCAGCTCAGCGGGGACTAGCACAGATACGCAGTATTTT. This translates into CASSSAGTSTDTQYF.

The J gene is TRBJ2-5, the V gene TRBV25-1, with TRBD1 identical over 8 bases. With V trimmed by 6 bases and J by 5 bases, 8 bases remained unmatched. CDR3 length: 14 residues. CDR1 and CDR2 (germline): MGHDK, SYGVNS. This chain's CDR3 is CASSVRGPGETQYF. The CDR3 nucleotides are TGTGCCAGCAGCGTCAGGGGGCCTGGGGAGACCCAGTACTTC.

In DNA, the CDR3 is TGTGCCAGCAGCGTAGTTGCAGGGACCACCGGGGAGCTGTTTTTT. The encoded protein is CASSVVAGTTGELFF. This chain links TRBV9 with TRBJ2-2; D tentatively reads TRBD1 or TRBD2 (5 bases each). Germline V CDR1 and CDR2: SGDLS, YYNGEE. The CDR3 extends over 15 amino acids. V was shortened by 0 bases and J by 4 bases, with 10 bases between the two germline ends.

Here the CDR3 reads CASSGDTDTQYF. The CDR3 bases are TGTGCCAGCAGCGGCGACACAGATACGCAGTATTTT. J is TRBJ2-3 and V is TRBV9; D gene ambiguous. The germline V gene has CDR1 SGDLS and CDR2 YYNGEE. The V end lost 3 bases, the J end lost 2 bases, and 4 bases lay between the germline ends. The CDR3 covers 12 residues.

This CDR3 is CASSDILAGQRDEQFF. CDR3 sequence (DNA): TGTGCCAGCAGTGACATCTTAGCGGGACAAAGAGATGAGCAGTTCTTC. The J gene is TRBJ2-1, the V gene TRBV2; TRBD2 agrees at 8 bases. The CDR3 length is 16 residues. Trimming removed 3 bases from V and 8 bases from J; junction bases left unmatched: 12. Per germline, CDR1 SNHLY and CDR2 FYNNEI.

The chain uses TRBV5-1 and TRBJ1-5, with D unresolved. Trimming pared 0 bases from V and 8 bases from J, leaving 9 bases between. The V gene's germline CDR1 is SGHRS and CDR2 YFSETQ. The CDR3 has 13 residues. CDR3 coding DNA: TGCGCCAGCAGCTTGGGGTTGGAGGAGCCCCAGCATTTT. This codes for CASSLGLEEPQHF.

This chain links TRBV28 with TRBJ2-1; 7 bases are a match to TRBD2. The CDR3 consists of 17 residues. Germline V gives CDR1 MDHEN, CDR2 SYDVKM. V dropped 10 bases and J dropped 1; count of bases not matched to a gene: 16. The CDR3 is CAIPIEAGGKSYNEQFF. CDR3 DNA sequence: TGTGCCATCCCTATAGAAGCCGGGGGGAAGTCCTACAATGAGCAGTTCTTC.

The J gene is TRBJ1-1, the V gene TRBV7-9, with D hard to call. Germline CDR1 and CDR2: SEHNR and FQNEAQ (reference sequence). The CDR3 has 12 residues. Trimming cost V 1 base and J 6 bases, with 6 bases left between them. The CDR3 DNA follows: TGTGCCAGCAGCTTAGGCGGTTCTGAAGCTTTCTTT. This gives the protein CASSLGGSEAFF.

The rearrangement joins TRBV28 to TRBJ2-5; D is unclear. Germline CDR1 MDHEN, CDR2 SYDVKM. The CDR3 sequence is 15 residues long. Between the trimmed V and J ends, which lost 3 bases and 2 bases, there was a span of 13 bases. The CDR3 DNA is TGTGCCAGCAGTTTTCTGCCTTCGCTGCAAGAGACCCAGTACTTC. Translation: CASSFLPSLQETQYF.

The chain uses TRBV10-3 and TRBJ2-2; D is ambiguous. The CDR3 is 13 amino acids. Trimming stripped 3 bases from V and 1 base from J, with 3 bases between. In germline, CDR1 is ENHRY, CDR2 SYGVKD. The CDR3 sequence: CAISEVNTGELFF. The CDR3 DNA sequence: TGTGCCATCAGTGAAGTGAACACCGGGGAGCTGTTTTTT.

The rearrangement links TRBV4-3 to TRBJ2-7; D possibly matches TRBD1 or TRBD2 (5 bases each). Germline values: CDR1 LGHNA, CDR2 YSLEER. With 1 base removed from V and 5 bases from J, the gap between germline ends came to 24 bases. This CDR3 spans 18 amino acids. This CDR3 is CASSQGAAQGVRRNEQYF. The DNA of the CDR3 is TGCGCCAGCAGCCAAGGGGCGGCGCAGGGAGTAAGGCGGAACGAGCAGTACTTC.

This clone was counted a few times. This chain links TRBV28 with TRBJ1-1; tentatively, D is TRBD1 (6 bases). The germline gives CDR1 MDHEN, CDR2 SYDVKM. The ends were cut back, 6 bases at V and 5 bases at J, with 16 bases in the middle. The CDR3 loop spans 14 amino acids. CDR3 coding DNA: TGTGCCAGCAGGACCACACCAGGGGCGACTGAAGCTTTCTTT. Translation gives CASRTTPGATEAFF.

This clone was picked up one time. This chain connects TRBV3-1 (or the pseudogene TRBV3-2) to TRBJ2-1; D gene unclear. Germline V CDR1 and CDR2: LGHDT, YNNKEL (reference sequence). The CDR3 contains 14 residues. V shed 0 bases and J shed 10 bases, with 13 bases lying between them. This CDR3 reads CASSQEAYMSEQFF. The CDR3 bases are TGTGCCAGCAGCCAAGAGGCTTACATGAGCGAGCAGTTCTTC.